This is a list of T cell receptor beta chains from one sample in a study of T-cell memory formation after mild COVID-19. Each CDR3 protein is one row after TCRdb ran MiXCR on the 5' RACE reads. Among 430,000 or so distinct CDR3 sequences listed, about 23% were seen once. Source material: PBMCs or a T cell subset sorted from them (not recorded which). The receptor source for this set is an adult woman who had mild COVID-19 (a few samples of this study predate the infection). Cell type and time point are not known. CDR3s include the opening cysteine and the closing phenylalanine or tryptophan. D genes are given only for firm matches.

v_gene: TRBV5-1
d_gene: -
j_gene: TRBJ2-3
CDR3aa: CASSSGDGFTDTQYF

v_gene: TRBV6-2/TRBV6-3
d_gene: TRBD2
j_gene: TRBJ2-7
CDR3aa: CASRVPSGSSYEQYF

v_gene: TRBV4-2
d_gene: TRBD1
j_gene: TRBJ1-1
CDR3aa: CASSHPGQPKAFF

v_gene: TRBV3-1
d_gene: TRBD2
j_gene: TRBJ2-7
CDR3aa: CASSRGTSVSYEQYF

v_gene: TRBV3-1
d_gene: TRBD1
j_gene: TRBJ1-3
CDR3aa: CASSWTGGVSGNTIYF

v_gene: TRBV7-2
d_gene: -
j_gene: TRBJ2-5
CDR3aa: CASSQWGAKETQYF

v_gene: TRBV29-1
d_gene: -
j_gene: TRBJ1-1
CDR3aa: CSVDHRVSLNTEAFF

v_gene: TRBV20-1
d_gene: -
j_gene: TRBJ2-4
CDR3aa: CSAIQVGKNIQYF

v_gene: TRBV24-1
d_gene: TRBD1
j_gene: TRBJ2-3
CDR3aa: CATSDPTRDRGTDTQYF

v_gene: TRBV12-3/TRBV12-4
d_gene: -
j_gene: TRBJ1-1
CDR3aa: CASSLGDGAFF

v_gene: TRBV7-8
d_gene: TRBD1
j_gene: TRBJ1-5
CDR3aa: CASSPDRVGMGDQPQHF

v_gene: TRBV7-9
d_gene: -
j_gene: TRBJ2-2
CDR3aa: CASHTRGPGANTGELFF

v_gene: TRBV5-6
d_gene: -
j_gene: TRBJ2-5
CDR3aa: CASSQLGPKETQYF

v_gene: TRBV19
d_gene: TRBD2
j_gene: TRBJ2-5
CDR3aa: CASSPTSGNQETQYF

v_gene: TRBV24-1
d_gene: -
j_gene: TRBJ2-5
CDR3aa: CATSFGSGAEETQYF

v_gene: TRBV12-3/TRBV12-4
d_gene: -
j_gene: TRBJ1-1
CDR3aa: CASSSGTYTEAFF

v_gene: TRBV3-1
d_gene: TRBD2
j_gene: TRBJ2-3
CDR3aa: CASSQDPTSGGVTDTQYF

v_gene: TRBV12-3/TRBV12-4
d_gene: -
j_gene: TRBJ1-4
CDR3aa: CASSHSTTNEKLFF

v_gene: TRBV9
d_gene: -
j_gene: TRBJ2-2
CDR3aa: CASSVSGAGELFF

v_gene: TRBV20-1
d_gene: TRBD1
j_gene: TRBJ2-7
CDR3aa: CSAGTAYEQYF

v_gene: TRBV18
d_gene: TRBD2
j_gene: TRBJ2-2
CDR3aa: CASSPGGRELFF

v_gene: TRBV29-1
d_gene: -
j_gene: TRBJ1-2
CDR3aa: CSGGGRLADGYTF

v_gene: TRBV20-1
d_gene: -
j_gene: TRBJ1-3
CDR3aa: CSAIPDGNTIYF

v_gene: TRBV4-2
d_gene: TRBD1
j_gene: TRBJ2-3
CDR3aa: CASSPAGQGTDTQYF

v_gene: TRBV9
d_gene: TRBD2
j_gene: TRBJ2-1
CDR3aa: CASSWREGVFDEQFF

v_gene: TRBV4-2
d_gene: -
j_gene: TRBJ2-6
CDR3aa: CASSHSRAAFSGANVLTF

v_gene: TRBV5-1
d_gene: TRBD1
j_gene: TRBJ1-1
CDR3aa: CASSGTGGANTEAFF

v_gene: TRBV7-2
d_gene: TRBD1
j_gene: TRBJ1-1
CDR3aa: CASSPRTGRFAEAFF

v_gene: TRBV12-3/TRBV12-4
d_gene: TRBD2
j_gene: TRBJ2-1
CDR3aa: CASSFAGGAVNDQFF

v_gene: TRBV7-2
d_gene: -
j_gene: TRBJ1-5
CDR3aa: CASSLGVDRYSNQPQHF

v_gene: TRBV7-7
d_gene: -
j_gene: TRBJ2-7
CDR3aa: CASSLAPSAEQYF

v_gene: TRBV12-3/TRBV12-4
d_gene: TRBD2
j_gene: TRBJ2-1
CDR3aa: CASRVAGGPQNEQFF

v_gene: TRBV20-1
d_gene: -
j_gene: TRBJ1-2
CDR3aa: CSATVGGNYGYTF

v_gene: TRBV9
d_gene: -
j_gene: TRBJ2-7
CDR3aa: CASSVAWGGNEQYF

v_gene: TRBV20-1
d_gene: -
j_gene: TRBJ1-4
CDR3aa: CSARDEFPERNEKLFF

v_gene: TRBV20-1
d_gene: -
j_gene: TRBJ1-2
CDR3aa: CSASDQVAWGYTF

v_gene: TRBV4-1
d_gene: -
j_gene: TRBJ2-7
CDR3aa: CASSQEGQGYEQYF

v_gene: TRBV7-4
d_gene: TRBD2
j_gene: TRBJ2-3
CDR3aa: CASSFGLAGAPTDTQYF

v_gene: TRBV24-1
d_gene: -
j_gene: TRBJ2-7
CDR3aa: CATRQSLDPVLSYEQYF

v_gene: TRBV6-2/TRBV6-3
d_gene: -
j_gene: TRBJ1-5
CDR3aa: CASRSGFVNQPQHF

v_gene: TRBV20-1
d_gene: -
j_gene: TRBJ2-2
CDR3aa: CSARATKPGELFF

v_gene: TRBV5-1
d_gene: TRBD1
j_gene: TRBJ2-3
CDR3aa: CASSPTTGGKNTQYF

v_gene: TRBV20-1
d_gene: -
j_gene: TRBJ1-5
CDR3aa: CSASYRAAKNQPQHF

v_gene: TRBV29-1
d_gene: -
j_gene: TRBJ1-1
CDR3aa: CSLTPGHMNTEAFF

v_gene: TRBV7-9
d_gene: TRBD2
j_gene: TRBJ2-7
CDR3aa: CASSLVASGAVEQYF

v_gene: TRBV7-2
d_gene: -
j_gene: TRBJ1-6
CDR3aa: CASSLMNNSPLHF

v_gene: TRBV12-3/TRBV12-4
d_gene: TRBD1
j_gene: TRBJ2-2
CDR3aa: CASRRDRVGQRTGELFF

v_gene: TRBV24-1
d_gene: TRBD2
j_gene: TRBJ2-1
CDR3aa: CATRGAGANEQFF

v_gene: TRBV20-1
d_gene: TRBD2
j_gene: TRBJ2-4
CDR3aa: CSARVRAGGNIQYF

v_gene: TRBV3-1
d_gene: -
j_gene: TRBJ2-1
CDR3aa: CASSQDWEMRQFF

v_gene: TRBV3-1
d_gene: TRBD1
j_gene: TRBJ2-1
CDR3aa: CASSLRAGQGTYNEQFF

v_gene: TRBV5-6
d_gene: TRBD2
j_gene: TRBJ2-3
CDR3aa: CASSLGLAVGKDTQYF

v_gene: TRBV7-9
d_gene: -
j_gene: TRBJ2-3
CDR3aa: CASRQGDTQYF